What follows is one T cell receptor (beta chain) and its context. No antigen is known for it. CDR1 and CDR2 from the germline V gene are SGHVS and FNYEAQ. The CDR3 is 15 residues long. V trimming: 1 base; J trimming: 1 base; junction bases outside the gene matches: 0. Researchers ran the PCR with 60 Vbeta and 13 Jbeta primers. Assay: immunoSEQ multiplex PCR; the TCRdb copy retains only in-frame clones and omits some. Of more than 110,000 clones listed, around 79% are singletons. This entry is derived from a study of cytomegalovirus exposure and HLA in healthy donors. Study-wide results and limits: 150 or so TCR beta chains were listed as cytomegalovirus-associated. High sensitivity and specificity were reportedly achieved when the classifier diagnosed cytomegalovirus status. In a later analysis, TCR beta V- and J-gene trimming showed a link to a missense DCLRE1C variant. As a later analysis showed, several of the most significant clusters appeared to be linked to common viral pathogens.

Input material: PBMCs. This TCR was sampled from a man aged 18-30 years in good health and CMV-seronegative. This rearrangement joins TRBV7-6 to TRBJ2-2; 7 nucleotides align to TRBD1. The CDR3 nucleotides are TGTGCCAGCAGCTTAGGGACAGGGAACACCGGGGAGCTGTTTTTT. This translates into CASSLGTGNTGELFF.